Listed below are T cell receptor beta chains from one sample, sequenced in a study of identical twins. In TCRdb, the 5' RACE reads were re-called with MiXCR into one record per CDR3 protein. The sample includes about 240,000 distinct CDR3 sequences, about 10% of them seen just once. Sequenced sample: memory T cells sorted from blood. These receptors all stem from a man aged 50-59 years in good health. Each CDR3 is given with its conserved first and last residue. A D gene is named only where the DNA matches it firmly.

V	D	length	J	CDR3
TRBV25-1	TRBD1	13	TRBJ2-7	CASSKQGSYEQYF
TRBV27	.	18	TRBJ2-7	CASSSILKTGLGTYEQYF
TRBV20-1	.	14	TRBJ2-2	CSARDSAYTGELFF
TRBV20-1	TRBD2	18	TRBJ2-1	CSDSTSGGTPSSYNEQFF
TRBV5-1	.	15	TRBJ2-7	CASTLEVGKSYEQYF
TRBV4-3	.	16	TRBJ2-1	CASSQLWADSYNEQFF
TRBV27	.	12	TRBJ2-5	CASSGPQETQYF
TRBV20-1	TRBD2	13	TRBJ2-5	CSVPLAGVKTQYF
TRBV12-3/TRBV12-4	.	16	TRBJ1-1	CASSTWDHQGSTEAFF
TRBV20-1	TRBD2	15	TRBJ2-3	CSASSLRLATDTQYF
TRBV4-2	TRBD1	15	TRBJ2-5	CASSHEQGRQETQYF
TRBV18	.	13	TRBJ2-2	CASSPPHTGELFF
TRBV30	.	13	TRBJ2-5	CAWNRSFRETQYF
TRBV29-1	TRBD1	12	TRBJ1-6	CSASLGQGTLHF
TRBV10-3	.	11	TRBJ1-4	CATRLADNLFF
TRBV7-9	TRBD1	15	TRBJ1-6	CASSRPTGRDSPLHF
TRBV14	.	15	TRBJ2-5	CASSQIARSQETQYF
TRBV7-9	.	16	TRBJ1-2	CASSLLSPSGTYGYTF
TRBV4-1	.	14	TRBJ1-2	CASSLGTSNYGYTF
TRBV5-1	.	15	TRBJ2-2	CASSPGRMGTGELFF
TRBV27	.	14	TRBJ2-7	CASRGTLGPYEQYF
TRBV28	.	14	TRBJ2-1	CASRPGQAGNEQFF
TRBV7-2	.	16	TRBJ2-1	CASSLASGTANNEQFF
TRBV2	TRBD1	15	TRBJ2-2	CASRLGQGGTGELFF
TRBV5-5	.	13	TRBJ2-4	CASSSDTKNIQYF
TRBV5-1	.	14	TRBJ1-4	CASSFLGANEKLFF
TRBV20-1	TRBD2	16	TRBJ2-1	CSARGASGSHRGEQFF
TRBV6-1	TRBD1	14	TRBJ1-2	CASSRSTGYYGYTF
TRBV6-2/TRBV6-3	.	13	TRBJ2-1	CASSLRTSSEQFF
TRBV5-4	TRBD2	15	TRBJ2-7	CASSSGTSGIHEQYF
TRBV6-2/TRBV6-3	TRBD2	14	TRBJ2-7	CASRPQRESYEQYF
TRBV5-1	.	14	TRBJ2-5	CASNKDAYQETQYF
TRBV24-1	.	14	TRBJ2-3	CATSDFWGTDTQYF
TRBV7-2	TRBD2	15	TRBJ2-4	CASSPGGRTKNIQYF
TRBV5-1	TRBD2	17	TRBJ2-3	CASSLAAGGGAADTQYF
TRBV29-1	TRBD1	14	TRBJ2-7	CSAIRGTGGAGQYF
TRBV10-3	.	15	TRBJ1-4	CAISEGLATNEKLFF
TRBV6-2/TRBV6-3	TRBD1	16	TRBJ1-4	CASRPDRGGTNEKLFF
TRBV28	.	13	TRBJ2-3	CASSAEVTDTQYF
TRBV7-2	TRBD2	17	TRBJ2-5	CASSPPGGSRGQETQYF
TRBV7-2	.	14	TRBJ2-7	CASSLSDPPYEQYF
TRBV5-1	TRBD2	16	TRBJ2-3	CASRSWTSGGADTQYF
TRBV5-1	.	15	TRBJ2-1	CASSSSPGTSLELFF
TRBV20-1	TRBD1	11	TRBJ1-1	CSAKTGTEAFF
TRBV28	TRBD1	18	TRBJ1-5	CASRPGQGATYSNQPQHF
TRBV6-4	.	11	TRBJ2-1	CASSRGYEQFF
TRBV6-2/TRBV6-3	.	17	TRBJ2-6	CASSHPGGNSGANVLTF
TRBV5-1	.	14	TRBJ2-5	CASSLSRPEKTQYF
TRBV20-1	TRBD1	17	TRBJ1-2	CSARDQRGRGRGYGYTF
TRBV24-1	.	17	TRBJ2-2	CATSGVGGANVIGELFF
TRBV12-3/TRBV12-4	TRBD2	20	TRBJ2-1	CASSVPAGVGAESSYNEQFF
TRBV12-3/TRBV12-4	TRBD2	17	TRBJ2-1	CASNIQLGLAPYNEQFF